Listed below are T cell receptor beta chains from one sample, sequenced in a study of blood T cells in healthy people across ages. MiXCR, applied by TCRdb to the 5' RACE reads, yields one record per CDR3 protein. This table has approximately 1.5 million distinct CDR3 sequences, approximately 42% appearing once. Sequencing was carried out using blood. All receptors come from a woman between 18 and 30 years old in good health. Each CDR3 is given with its conserved first and last residue. Each record gives: clone size, D gene, J gene, V gene, CDR3 DNA, CDR3 protein. A D gene is named only where the DNA matches it firmly. Size tells how often a clone was seen (once, few, many) or the class of an expanded clone, and some rows leave it out.

clone_size: -; d_call: TRBD1; j_call: TRBJ2-1; v_call: TRBV20-1; cdr3_nt: TGCAGTGCGAATACAGGGGCCTACAATGAGCAGTTCTTC; cdr3_aa: CSANTGAYNEQFF
clone_size: -; d_call: -; j_call: TRBJ2-3; v_call: TRBV12-3/TRBV12-4; cdr3_nt: TGTGCCAGCAGTTTAGTCGGGGGACTCACAGATACGCAGTATTTT; cdr3_aa: CASSLVGGLTDTQYF
clone_size: few; d_call: TRBD2; j_call: TRBJ2-3; v_call: TRBV7-2; cdr3_nt: TGTGCCAGCAGCTTAATCCTAGCGGGATTGCAGTATTTT; cdr3_aa: CASSLILAGLQYF
clone_size: -; d_call: -; j_call: TRBJ1-1; v_call: TRBV6-1; cdr3_nt: TGTGCCCTCGGACACTTGAACACTGAAGCTTTCTTT; cdr3_aa: CALGHLNTEAFF
clone_size: -; d_call: -; j_call: TRBJ1-4; v_call: TRBV4-3; cdr3_nt: TGCGCCAGCAGCCAAGGTGAGGGGCGGAATGAAAAACTGTTTTTT; cdr3_aa: CASSQGEGRNEKLFF
clone_size: few; d_call: -; j_call: TRBJ1-1; v_call: TRBV13; cdr3_nt: TGTGCCAGCAGCTTGATCAGGGGCCAGAACACTGAAGCTTTCTTT; cdr3_aa: CASSLIRGQNTEAFF
clone_size: few; d_call: -; j_call: TRBJ2-1; v_call: TRBV5-1; cdr3_nt: TGCGCCACCGGCAAGGGCGTCCCTAACAATGAGCAGTTCTTC; cdr3_aa: CATGKGVPNNEQFF
clone_size: -; d_call: TRBD1; j_call: TRBJ2-7; v_call: TRBV27; cdr3_nt: TGTGCCAGCGCGTTACAGGGGAATATCTACGAGCAGTACTTC; cdr3_aa: CASALQGNIYEQYF
clone_size: -; d_call: TRBD2; j_call: TRBJ2-3; v_call: TRBV4-2; cdr3_nt: TGTGCCAGCAGCCAAGCGGCGGGGGGCGACAGATCAGATACGCAGTATTTT; cdr3_aa: CASSQAAGGDRSDTQYF
clone_size: -; d_call: -; j_call: TRBJ1-5; v_call: TRBV7-2; cdr3_nt: TGTGCCAGCAGCTTAGACCGGGGGTTGATTGGAGGCAATCAGCCCCAGCATTTT; cdr3_aa: CASSLDRGLIGGNQPQHF
clone_size: -; d_call: -; j_call: TRBJ2-7; v_call: TRBV5-1; cdr3_nt: TGCGCCAGCAGCTTACAGGGTTCGGGCTCCTACAATGAGCAGTACTTC; cdr3_aa: CASSLQGSGSYNEQYF
clone_size: -; d_call: -; j_call: TRBJ2-2; v_call: TRBV21-1; cdr3_nt: TGTGCCAGCAGCAAATTACGGGACAGGAATCTGAACACCGGGGTGCTGTTTTTT; cdr3_aa: CASSKLRDRNLNTGVLFF
clone_size: -; d_call: -; j_call: TRBJ2-1; v_call: TRBV4-1; cdr3_nt: TGCGCCAGCAGCCAAGTTCGTAGCAGTGGAGATGAGCAGTTCTTC; cdr3_aa: CASSQVRSSGDEQFF
clone_size: -; d_call: -; j_call: TRBJ2-3; v_call: TRBV4-1; cdr3_nt: TGCGCCAGCAGCCAGGTTCTCGTCAAACATACGCAGTATTTT; cdr3_aa: CASSQVLVKHTQYF
clone_size: -; d_call: TRBD1; j_call: TRBJ2-1; v_call: TRBV14; cdr3_nt: TGTGCCAGCAGCCAACACGGACAGGAGGTGTTCTTC; cdr3_aa: CASSQHGQEVFF
clone_size: -; d_call: TRBD2; j_call: TRBJ2-5; v_call: TRBV20-1; cdr3_nt: TGCAGTGCCCCGGTGACTAGCGGGAGGTATGAGACCCAGTACTTC; cdr3_aa: CSAPVTSGRYETQYF
clone_size: once; d_call: -; j_call: TRBJ2-1; v_call: TRBV7-6; cdr3_nt: TGTACCAGCAGCCAGCTAGGGTACAATGAGCAGTTCTTC; cdr3_aa: CTSSQLGYNEQFF
clone_size: few; d_call: -; j_call: TRBJ2-7; v_call: TRBV20-1; cdr3_nt: TGCAGTGCTAAATACACCTACGAGCAGTACTTC; cdr3_aa: CSAKYTYEQYF
clone_size: -; d_call: -; j_call: TRBJ1-2; v_call: TRBV4-3; cdr3_nt: TGCGCCAGCAGCCAAGATGTTTCGCCCCTCGGCTACACCTTC; cdr3_aa: CASSQDVSPLGYTF
clone_size: few; d_call: -; j_call: TRBJ1-2; v_call: TRBV7-9; cdr3_nt: TGTGCCAGCAGCCCCAGAGGCGGACAAGACTACACCTTC; cdr3_aa: CASSPRGGQDYTF
clone_size: -; d_call: -; j_call: TRBJ2-5; v_call: TRBV7-2; cdr3_nt: TGTGCCAGCAGCTTTACAGGGTACAATGAGCAGTACTTC; cdr3_aa: CASSFTGYNEQYF
clone_size: -; d_call: -; j_call: TRBJ2-7; v_call: TRBV30; cdr3_nt: TGTGCCTGGAGTACGGGACCGGGAGTTTTATACGAGCAGTACTTC; cdr3_aa: CAWSTGPGVLYEQYF
clone_size: -; d_call: -; j_call: TRBJ1-1; v_call: TRBV6-1; cdr3_nt: TGTGCCAGCGGGGCATCCTCCACTGAAGCTTTCTTT; cdr3_aa: CASGASSTEAFF
clone_size: few; d_call: TRBD1; j_call: TRBJ1-2; v_call: TRBV4-3; cdr3_nt: TGCGCCAGCAGCCCAGGTCCGACAGGGAAAGTCGATGGCTACACCTTC; cdr3_aa: CASSPGPTGKVDGYTF
clone_size: few; d_call: -; j_call: TRBJ2-3; v_call: TRBV7-2; cdr3_nt: TGTGCCACCCAGGGGATCACAGATACGCAGTATTTT; cdr3_aa: CATQGITDTQYF
clone_size: -; d_call: TRBD1; j_call: TRBJ1-1; v_call: TRBV29-1; cdr3_nt: TGCAGCGTTGAAGATCCACAGGGGGTAATGAACACTGAAGCTTTCTTT; cdr3_aa: CSVEDPQGVMNTEAFF
clone_size: -; d_call: -; j_call: TRBJ2-1; v_call: TRBV12-3/TRBV12-4; cdr3_nt: TGTGTCAGCAGTTTAAGGAAGACCTACAATGAGCAGTTCTTC; cdr3_aa: CVSSLRKTYNEQFF
clone_size: few; d_call: -; j_call: TRBJ1-3; v_call: TRBV7-2; cdr3_nt: TGTGCCAGCCGACCCGACACGTCTGGAAACACCATATATTTT; cdr3_aa: CASRPDTSGNTIYF
clone_size: -; d_call: TRBD1; j_call: TRBJ2-2; v_call: TRBV7-3; cdr3_nt: TGTGCCAGCAGCTTTACAGGGGCATCCGGGGAGCTGTTTTTT; cdr3_aa: CASSFTGASGELFF
clone_size: -; d_call: -; j_call: TRBJ1-2; v_call: TRBV12-3/TRBV12-4; cdr3_nt: TGTGCCAGCAGTTACAGGGTTTCTGGCTACACCTTC; cdr3_aa: CASSYRVSGYTF
clone_size: -; d_call: -; j_call: TRBJ2-3; v_call: TRBV4-3; cdr3_nt: TGCGCCAGCAGCCAAGTTGCAACAGGGTTCGATACGCAGTATTTT; cdr3_aa: CASSQVATGFDTQYF
clone_size: -; d_call: -; j_call: TRBJ1-2; v_call: TRBV9; cdr3_nt: TGTGCCAGCAGCGTAGTCGGGGGGTCCGATGGCTACACCTTC; cdr3_aa: CASSVVGGSDGYTF
clone_size: -; d_call: TRBD1; j_call: TRBJ2-4; v_call: TRBV20-1; cdr3_nt: TGCAGTGCTATGGGACAGGGCAACAATGAGCAGTACTTC; cdr3_aa: CSAMGQGNNEQYF